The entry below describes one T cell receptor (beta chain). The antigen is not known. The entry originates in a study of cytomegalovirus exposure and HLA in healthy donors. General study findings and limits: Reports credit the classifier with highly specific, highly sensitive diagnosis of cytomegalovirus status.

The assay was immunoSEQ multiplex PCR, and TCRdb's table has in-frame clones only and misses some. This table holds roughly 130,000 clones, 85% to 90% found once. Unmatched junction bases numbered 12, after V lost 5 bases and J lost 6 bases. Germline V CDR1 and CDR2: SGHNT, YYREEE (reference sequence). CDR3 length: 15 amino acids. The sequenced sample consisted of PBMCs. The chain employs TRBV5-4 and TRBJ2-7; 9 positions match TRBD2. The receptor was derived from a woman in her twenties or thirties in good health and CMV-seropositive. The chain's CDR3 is CASSLLAGVTGEQYF. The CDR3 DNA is TGTGCCAGCAGTTTACTAGCGGGCGTTACTGGCGAGCAGTACTTC. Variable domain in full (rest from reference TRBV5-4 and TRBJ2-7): ETGVTQSPTHLIKTRGQQVTLRCSSQSGHNTVSWYQQALGQGPQFIFQYYREEENGRGNFPPRFSGLQFPNYSSELNVNALELDDSALYLCASSLLAGVTGEQYFGPGTRLTVT.